The 10 T cell receptor beta chains below all came from one sample that was sequenced in a study of vaccination and CD4 T cells after COVID-19. The study sequenced cultured CD4+ T cell DNA using the Oncomine TCR Beta short-read assay. TCRdb fed the PCR reads into MiXCR, producing one record per CDR3 protein. The sample consists of some 15,000 distinct CDR3 sequences, about 56% of them appearing once. What these receptors recognize is not known. Treatment defined: roughly 10-day PBMC culture with coronavirus spike peptide pools or control peptides (ViraFEST assay). This material consisted of CD4+ T cells from blood, cultured in vitro, taken before SARS-CoV-2 vaccination. The receptors here all came from a human donor who had recovered from COVID-19.

The chain joins TRBV28 to TRBJ2-1; 7 nucleotides align to TRBD2. V was clipped by 6 bases and J by 7 bases; unmatched bases: 9. Germline CDR1 is MDHEN and CDR2 is SYDVKM. The CDR3 covers 14 residues. As DNA, the CDR3 is TGTGCCAGCAGCCTACCGACTAGCAGGAATGAGCAGTTCTTC. Encoded protein: CASSLPTSRNEQFF.

The J gene is TRBJ2-3, the V gene TRBV10-1, with D possibly TRBD2 on 5 matching bases. Trimming left V 9 bases short and J 6 bases short, with 16 bases between. The CDR3 runs 13 residues. Germline-derived CDR1 and CDR2 are WNHNN and SYGVQD (reference sequence). CDR3 region: CARGRLILDTQYF. The CDR3 DNA sequence: TGCGCCAGGGGGAGACTAATTTTGGATACGCAGTATTTT.

The chain combines TRBV6-5 with TRBJ2-7, with 9 bases that match TRBD2. Trimming took 0 bases from V and 0 from J; bases not matched to a gene: 6. The germline CDR1 and CDR2 sequences are MNHEY and SVGAGI. CDR3 length: 17 residues. The CDR3 spells CASSYSMTSGFSYEQYF. In DNA, the CDR3 is TGTGCCAGCAGTTACTCGATGACTAGCGGCTTCTCCTACGAGCAGTACTTC.

The J gene is TRBJ1-1, the V gene TRBV5-4; D not resolved. The length of the CDR3 is 14 residues. CDR1 and CDR2 (germline): SGHNT, YYREEE (reference sequence). Trimming pared 1 base from V and 1 base from J, leaving 8 bases between. Here the CDR3 DNA reads TGTGCCAGCAGCTTGAGCAGCCAGAACACTGAAGCTTTCTTT. Its protein product is CASSLSSQNTEAFF.

V is TRBV7-3 and J is TRBJ2-3; a weak D match, TRBD2 (6 bases). The germline V gene encodes CDR1 SGHTA and CDR2 FQGTGA. V was clipped by 3 bases and J by 0 bases, with 13 bases between them. The CDR3 length is 16 residues. Written as DNA, the CDR3 is TGTGCCAGCAGCTTTATAGCGGATACTAGCACAGATACGCAGTATTTT. This encodes CASSFIADTSTDTQYF.

This clonotype was detected a few times. The chain links TRBV24-1 to TRBJ1-2; D is ambiguous. The CDR3 extends over 13 amino acids. V dropped 3 bases and J dropped 8 bases, with 12 bases sitting between them. Germline V lookup: CDR1 KGHDR, CDR2 SFDVKD. The CDR3 DNA sequence: TGTGCCACCAGTGATGACCGCCGAGGGGGCTACACCTTC. This gives the protein CATSDDRRGGYTF.

V and J are TRBV5-1 and TRBJ1-2, with D possibly TRBD1 on 5 matching bases. The V gene lost 0 bases and the J gene lost 3 bases, with 9 bases spanning the gap. The CDR3 is 14 amino acids. Germline V lookup: CDR1 SGHRS, CDR2 YFSETQ. CDR3 sequence reads: CASSLGDSYYGYTF. As DNA, the CDR3 is TGCGCCAGCAGCTTGGGAGACAGTTACTATGGCTACACCTTC.

This clonotype was seen only a few times. The V and J genes are TRBV6-2 or TRBV6-3 and TRBJ2-7, with D tentatively TRBD2 (6 bases). The V gene lost 7 bases and the J gene lost 7 bases, with 17 bases spanning the gap. In germline, CDR1 is MNHEY, CDR2 SVGEGT. There are 13 residues in the CDR3. The chain's CDR3 is CASTRDSPGEQYF. As DNA, the CDR3 is TGTGCCAGCACAAGGGACTCACCCGGAGAGCAGTACTTC.

This clonotype came up a few times. The chain combines TRBV20-1 with TRBJ2-7, with 8 positions matching TRBD1. The V gene's germline CDR1 is DFQATT and CDR2 SNEGSKA (reference sequence). The V segment lost 0 bases and the J segment 2 bases; nucleotides outside the gene matches: 6. The CDR3 has 15 residues. CDR3 sequence: CSAREDRVAPYEQYF. The CDR3 coding sequence is TGCAGTGCTAGAGAGGACAGGGTGGCACCCTACGAGCAGTACTTC.

The chain couples TRBV7-3 to TRBJ2-1, with TRBD2 as a possible D gene (5 bases). Germline V gene data show CDR1 as SGHTA and CDR2 as FQGTGA. The CDR3 contains 15 residues. V lost 1 base and J lost 9, with 16 bases in between. As DNA, the CDR3 is TGTGCCAGCAGCTTAAGGCGGGCCGGGAAAGCTGAGCAGTTCTTC. Its protein product is CASSLRRAGKAEQFF.